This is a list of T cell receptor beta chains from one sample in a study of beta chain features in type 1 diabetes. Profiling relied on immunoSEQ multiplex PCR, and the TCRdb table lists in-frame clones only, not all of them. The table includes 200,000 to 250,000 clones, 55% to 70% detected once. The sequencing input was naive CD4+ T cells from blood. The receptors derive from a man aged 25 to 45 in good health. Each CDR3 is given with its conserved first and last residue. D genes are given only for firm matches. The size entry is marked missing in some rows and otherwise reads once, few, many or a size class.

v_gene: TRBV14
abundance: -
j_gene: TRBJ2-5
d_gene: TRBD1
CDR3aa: CASSQVLIRGLETQYF
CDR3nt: TGTGCCAGCAGCCAAGTACTTATCAGGGGGCTAGAGACCCAGTACTTC

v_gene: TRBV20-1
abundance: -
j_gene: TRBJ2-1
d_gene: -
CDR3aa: CSAGEQFF
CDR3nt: TGCAGTGCGGGTGAGCAGTTCTTC

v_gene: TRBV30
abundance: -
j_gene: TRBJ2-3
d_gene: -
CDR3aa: CAWKRRSDTQYF
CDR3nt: TGTGCCTGGAAACGGAGATCCGATACGCAGTATTTT

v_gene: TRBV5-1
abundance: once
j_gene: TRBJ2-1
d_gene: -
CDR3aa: CASSATTGNEQFF
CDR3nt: TGCGCCAGCAGCGCTACCACTGGGAATGAGCAGTTCTTC

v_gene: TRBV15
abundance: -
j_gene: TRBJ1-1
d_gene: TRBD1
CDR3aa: CATSGRDRAQTEAFF
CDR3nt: TGTGCCACCAGCGGCCGGGACAGGGCTCAAACTGAAGCTTTCTTT

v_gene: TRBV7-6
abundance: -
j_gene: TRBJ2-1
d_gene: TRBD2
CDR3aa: CASSQLAGVRNEQFF
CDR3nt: TGTGCCAGCAGCCAACTAGCGGGAGTCCGCAATGAGCAGTTCTTC

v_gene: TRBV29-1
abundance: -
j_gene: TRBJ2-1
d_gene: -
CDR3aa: CSVEAGTDEQFF
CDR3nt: TGCAGCGTTGAAGCGGGGACCGATGAGCAGTTCTTC

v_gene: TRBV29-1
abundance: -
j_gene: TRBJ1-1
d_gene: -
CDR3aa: CSVPGGQTNTEAFF
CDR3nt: TGCAGCGTACCGGGCGGGCAGACGAACACTGAAGCTTTCTTT

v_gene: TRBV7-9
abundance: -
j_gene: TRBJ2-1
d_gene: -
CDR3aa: CASSRAGGSVNEQFF
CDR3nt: TGTGCCAGCAGTCGTGCAGGGGGGTCGGTTAATGAGCAGTTCTTC

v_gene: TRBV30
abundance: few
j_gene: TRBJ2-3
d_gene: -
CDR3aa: CAWSFPDTQYF
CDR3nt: TGTGCCTGGAGTTTTCCAGATACGCAGTATTTT

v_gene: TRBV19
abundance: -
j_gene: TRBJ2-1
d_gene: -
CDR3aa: CASSSGTTYNEQFF
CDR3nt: TGTGCCAGTAGTAGCGGGACAACCTACAATGAGCAGTTCTTC

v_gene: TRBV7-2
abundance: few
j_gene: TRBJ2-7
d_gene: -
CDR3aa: CASSLAHLLSSYEQYF
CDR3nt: TGTGCCAGCAGCTTAGCCCACCTCCTAAGCTCCTACGAGCAGTACTTC

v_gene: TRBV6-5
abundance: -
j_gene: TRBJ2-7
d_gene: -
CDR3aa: CASSSPGKQYF
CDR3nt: TGTGCCAGCAGTTCCCCCGGGAAGCAGTACTTC

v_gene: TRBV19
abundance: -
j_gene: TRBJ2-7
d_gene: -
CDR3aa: CASSISGYEQYF
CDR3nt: TGTGCCAGTAGTATATCCGGGTACGAGCAGTACTTC

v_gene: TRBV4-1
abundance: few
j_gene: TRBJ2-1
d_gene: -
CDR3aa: CASSHPAGYNEQFF
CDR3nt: TGCGCCAGCAGCCATCCCGCGGGGTACAATGAGCAGTTCTTC

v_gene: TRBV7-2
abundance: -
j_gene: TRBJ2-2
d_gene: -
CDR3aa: CASSLAGYTGELFF
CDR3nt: TGTGCCAGCAGCTTAGCAGGGTATACCGGGGAGCTGTTTTTT

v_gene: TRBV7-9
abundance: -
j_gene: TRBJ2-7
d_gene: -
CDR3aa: CASSLGRNSYEQYF
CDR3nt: TGTGCCAGCAGCTTGGGGCGGAACTCCTACGAGCAGTACTTC

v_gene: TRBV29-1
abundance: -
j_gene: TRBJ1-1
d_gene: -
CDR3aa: CSVERASNEAFF
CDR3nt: TGCAGCGTTGAACGGGCCTCGAATGAAGCTTTCTTT

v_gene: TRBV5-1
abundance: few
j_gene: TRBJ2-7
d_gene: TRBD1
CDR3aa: CASSLTGAVWEQYF
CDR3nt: TGCGCCAGCAGCTTGACAGGGGCGGTATGGGAGCAGTACTTC

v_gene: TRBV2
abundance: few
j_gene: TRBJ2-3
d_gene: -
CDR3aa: CASSAGQNTQYF
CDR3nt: TGTGCCAGCAGTGCGGGACAAAATACGCAGTATTTT

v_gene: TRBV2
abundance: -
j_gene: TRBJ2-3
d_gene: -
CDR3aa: CASRSTDTQYF
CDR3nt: TGTGCCAGCCGATCCACAGATACGCAGTATTTT

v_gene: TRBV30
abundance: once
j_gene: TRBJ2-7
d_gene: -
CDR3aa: CAWRPASTVPLGEQYF
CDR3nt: TGTGCCTGGAGGCCGGCGTCGACAGTTCCTCTGGGCGAGCAGTACTTC

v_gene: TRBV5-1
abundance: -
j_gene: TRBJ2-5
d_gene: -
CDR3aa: CASSLAGTPEGTQYF
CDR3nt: TGCGCCAGCAGCTTGGCCGGGACTCCGGAGGGGACCCAGTACTTC

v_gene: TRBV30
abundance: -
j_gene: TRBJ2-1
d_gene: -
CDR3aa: CAWSGPGPVISNEQFF
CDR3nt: TGTGCCTGGAGTGGACCGGGTCCTGTGATCTCGAATGAGCAGTTCTTC

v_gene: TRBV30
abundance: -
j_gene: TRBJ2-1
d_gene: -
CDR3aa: CAWSNLGSNEQFF
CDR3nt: TGTGCCTGGAGTAATCTGGGTTCGAATGAGCAGTTCTTC

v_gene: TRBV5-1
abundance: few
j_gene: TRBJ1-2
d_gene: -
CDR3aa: CASSLLGYGYTF
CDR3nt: TGCGCCAGCAGCTTGTTAGGCTATGGCTACACCTTC

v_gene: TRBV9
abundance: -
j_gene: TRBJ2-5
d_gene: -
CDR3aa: CASSTAPDSQETQYF
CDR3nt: TGTGCCAGCAGCACCGCCCCGGACAGCCAAGAGACCCAGTACTTC

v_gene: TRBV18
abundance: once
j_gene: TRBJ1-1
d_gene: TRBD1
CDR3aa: CASSPHRGTEAFF
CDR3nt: TGTGCCAGCTCACCCCACAGGGGCACTGAAGCTTTCTTT

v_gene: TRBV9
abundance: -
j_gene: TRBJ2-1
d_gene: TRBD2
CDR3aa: CASSFGTSAHNEQFF
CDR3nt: TGTGCCAGCAGCTTCGGGACTAGCGCACACAATGAGCAGTTCTTC

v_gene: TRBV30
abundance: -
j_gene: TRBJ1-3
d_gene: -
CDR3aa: CAWNRGNTIYF
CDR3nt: TGTGCCTGGAATCGGGGAAACACCATATATTTT

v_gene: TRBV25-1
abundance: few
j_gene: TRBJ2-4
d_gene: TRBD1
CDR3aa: CASSDGTGWHF
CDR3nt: TGTGCCAGCAGTGATGGGACAGGGTGGCACTTC

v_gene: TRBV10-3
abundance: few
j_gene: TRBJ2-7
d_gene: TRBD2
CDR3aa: CAISESKAGRSSYEQYF
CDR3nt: TGTGCCATCAGTGAGTCAAAAGCGGGACGTAGCTCCTACGAGCAGTACTTC

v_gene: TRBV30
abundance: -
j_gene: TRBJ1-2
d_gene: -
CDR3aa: CAWTVRVGNYGYTF
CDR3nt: TGTGCCTGGACCGTCCGGGTTGGTAACTATGGCTACACCTTC